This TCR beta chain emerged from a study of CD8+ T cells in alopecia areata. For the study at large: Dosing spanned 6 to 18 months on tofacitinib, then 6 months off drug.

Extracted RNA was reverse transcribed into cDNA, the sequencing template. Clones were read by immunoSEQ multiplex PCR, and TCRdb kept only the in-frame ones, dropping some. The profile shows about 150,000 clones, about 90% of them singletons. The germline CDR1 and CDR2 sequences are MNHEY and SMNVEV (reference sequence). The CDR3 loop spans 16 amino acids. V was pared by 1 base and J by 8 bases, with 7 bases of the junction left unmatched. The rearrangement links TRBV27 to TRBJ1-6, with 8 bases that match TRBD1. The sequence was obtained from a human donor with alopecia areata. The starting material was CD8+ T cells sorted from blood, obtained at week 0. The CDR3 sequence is CASSLWTGRDDSPLHF. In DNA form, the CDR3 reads TGTGCCAGCAGTTTATGGACAGGGAGAGATGATTCACCCCTCCACTTT.